The 24 T cell receptor beta chains presented below share a single source sample, sequenced in a study of molecular identifiers for immune sequencing clone quantification. TCRdb re-derived calls from the PCR reads in MiXCR, one entry per CDR3 protein. The sample includes under 2,500 distinct CDR3 sequences, 24% of them seen just once. Sequencing input: naive CD8+ T cells from blood, with Jurkat cell RNA spiked in. Subset indicated: FACS-sorted CD8+CD4-CCR7+CD45RA+ naive T cells. The receptors come from a human donor in good health. Some libraries in this study had Jurkat cell RNA spiked in.

In its sample, this clonotype ranks as medium-sized. This chain links TRBV7-2 with TRBJ2-7; D is possibly TRBD1 (6 bases). The V and J ends lost 5 bases and 7 bases respectively, with 12 bases between them. Germline loops: CDR1 SGHTA, CDR2 FQGNSA. The CDR3 spans 12 residues. As DNA, the CDR3 is TGTGCCAGCAGCATACCCGGGACAGAGCAGTACTTC. Translating gives CASSIPGTEQYF.

This clonotype was detected a few times. The chain recombines TRBV5-1 with TRBJ2-3; D is perhaps TRBD2 (6 bases). Trimming took 3 bases from V and 2 from J, leaving 13 bases between them. Germline V gene sequence: CDR1 SGHRS, CDR2 YFSETQ. The length of the CDR3 is 15 residues. CDR3 DNA: TGCGCCAGCAGCTCCGGGACTTTAGACACAGATACGCAGTATTTT. This translates into CASSSGTLDTDTQYF.

This clonotype was observed a few times. Possible read error: a much larger clone is one base away. The chain employs TRBV28 and TRBJ1-2; TRBD1 agrees at 7 bases. This CDR3 region has 13 residues. CDR1 and CDR2 from the germline V gene are MDHEN and SYDVKM. The CDR3 DNA is TGTGCCAGCAGCTGGGACAGTAACTATGGCCACACCTTC. Protein product: CASSWDSNYGHTF.

V is TRBV5-6 and J is TRBJ1-1, with no clear D. V was trimmed by 0 bases and J by 7 bases, leaving 7 bases between them. CDR1 is SGHDT and CDR2 is YYEEEE in the germline V gene. The CDR3 sequence is 12 residues long. DNA for the CDR3: TGTGCCAGCAGCTTGGCTATCGGTGAAGCTTTCTTT. It yields the protein CASSLAIGEAFF.

This clonotype counts as medium-sized. The chain is built from TRBV5-1 and TRBJ1-2; D possibly corresponds to TRBD1 (5 bases). The CDR3 has 16 residues. The germline CDR1 and CDR2 sequences are SGHRS and YFSETQ. Trimming cost V 4 bases and J 0 bases, with 16 bases left between them. In nucleotides, the CDR3 is TGCGCCAGCAGCGTAGACCGACAGAGATCTAACTATGGCTACACCTTC. This sequence encodes CASSVDRQRSNYGYTF.

This clonotype is labeled as large. The V gene is TRBV7-8, the J gene TRBJ2-1, with TRBD2 matching over 8 bases. The length of the CDR3 is 15 residues. Germline CDR1 is SGHVS and CDR2 is FQNEAQ. J gave up 3 bases and V 5 bases, and 6 bases lay outside the gene matches. DNA for the CDR3: TGTGCCAGCAGCGAAGCGGGAGTTCTCTACAATGAGCAGTTCTTC. It encodes CASSEAGVLYNEQFF.

This clonotype is hyperexpanded within its sample. V usage is TRBV20-1 and J usage is TRBJ2-1; maybe TRBD2 (5 bases). This CDR3 is built from 12 residues. Germline assignment: CDR1 DFQATT and CDR2 SNEGSKA (reference sequence). Deletions cut 6 bases from V and 4 bases from J, with 10 bases between. DNA for the CDR3: TGCAGTGCCCCCGGGGAATACAATGAGCAGTTCTTC. It specifies CSAPGEYNEQFF.

This clonotype is deemed large (0.1 to 1%). V gene TRBV13 combines with J gene TRBJ2-7, with D maybe TRBD2 (5 bases). Germline loops: CDR1 PRHDT, CDR2 FYEKMQ (reference sequence). V shed 1 base and J shed 1 base, with 11 bases lying between them. This CDR3 is 15 amino acids long. CDR3 in amino acids: CASSLAAGPSYEQYF. CDR3 sequence (DNA): TGTGCCAGCAGCTTAGCGGCGGGCCCATCCTACGAGCAGTACTTC.

The sample holds a few counts of this clonotype. This sequence joins TRBV13 and TRBJ2-3, with TRBD1 matching over 8 bases. Per germline, CDR1 PRHDT and CDR2 FYEKMQ (reference sequence). V shed 9 bases, J shed 6 bases, and the junction held 11 bases outside the gene matches. The CDR3 runs to 14 residues. The CDR3 loop reads CASKPRTGRDTQYF. CDR3 nucleotide sequence: TGTGCCAGTAAACCCCGGACAGGGAGGGATACGCAGTATTTT. The complete variable domain, with remaining parts taken from reference TRBV13 and TRBJ2-3, reads AAGVIQSPRHLIKEKRETATLKCYPIPRHDTVYWYQQGPGQDPQFLISFYEKMQSDKGSIPDRFSAQQFSDYHSELNMSSLELGDSALYFCASKPRTGRDTQYFGPGTRLTVL.

On this clonotype: The junction departs from the called germline gene at one end, perhaps through a read error. This chain connects TRBV4-1 to TRBJ2-7; 10 nucleotides align to TRBD1. The CDR3 has 15 amino acids. Germline V gene lookup returns CDR1 MGHRA and CDR2 YSYEKL. CDR3 amino acids: CASSQDRGTSCEQYF. The DNA of the CDR3 is TGCGCCAGCAGCCAGGACAGGGGGACCTCCTGCGAGCAGTACTTC.

This clonotype was seen only a few times. V is TRBV10-3 and J is TRBJ2-3; D might be TRBD2 (5 bases). Trimming removed 2 bases at V and 4 bases at J, with 22 bases between. The CDR3 contains 18 residues. CDR1 ENHRY and CDR2 SYGVKD come from the germline V gene. The CDR3 nucleotides are TGTGCCATCAGTGAGCCCGCCGCCGGTGGAGGCACCGCAGATACGCAGTATTTT. Protein sequence: CAISEPAAGGGTADTQYF.

A note on this clonotype: This sequence may be a read error, since a much larger clone differs from it by one base. The chain joins TRBV24-1 to TRBJ1-4, with D unresolved. Trimming shortened V by 4 bases and J by 6 bases, and 14 bases separated the two germline ends. CDR3 length: 15 residues. Germline assignment: CDR1 KGHDR and CDR2 SFDVKD. CDR3 sequence reads: CATSDLGVSDEKLFF. The CDR3 coding sequence is TGTGCCACCAGTGACCTCGGGGTCTCGGATGAAAAACTGTTTTTT.

The gene calls are TRBV3-1 and TRBJ1-1; 8 bases match TRBD1. The J segment lost 7 bases and the V segment lost 4 bases, leaving 2 bases of the junction unmatched. The germline CDR1 and CDR2 sequences are LGHDT and YNNKEL (reference sequence). The CDR3 consists of 12 residues. The CDR3 DNA follows: TGTGCCAGCAGCCCGGGACAGGTTGAAGCTTTCTTT. Its translation: CASSPGQVEAFF.

A word on this clonotype: Being one base from a much bigger clone, this may be a read error. The CDR3 does not end in the conserved phenylalanine or tryptophan, so this is likely a read error. V usage is TRBV19 and J usage is TRBJ1-2; tentatively, D is TRBD1 (5 bases). This CDR3 has 15 amino acids. V was cut by 7 bases and J by 4 bases, with 19 bases left in between. CDR1 is LNHDA, CDR2 SQIVND, per germline (reference sequence). The CDR3 protein is CASNEGVAIPYGYTI. Written as DNA, the CDR3 is TGTGCCAGTAATGAAGGGGTAGCAATTCCCTATGGCTACACCATC.

This clonotype is termed medium-sized. The V gene is TRBV12-3 or TRBV12-4, the J gene TRBJ1-1; D is perhaps TRBD1 (5 bases). This CDR3 has 13 amino acids. Trimming took 5 bases from V and 2 from J, leaving 9 bases between them. In DNA form, the CDR3 reads TGTGCCAGCAGTAGGGGCTATAACACTGAAGCTTTCTTT. Translation gives CASSRGYNTEAFF.

This clonotype is deemed medium-sized (0.01 to 0.1%). The chain uses TRBV28 and TRBJ2-2; no clear D gene. V lost 7 bases to trimming and J lost 0 bases, with 18 bases between them. CDR3 size: 17 residues. The germline gives CDR1 MDHEN, CDR2 SYDVKM. The CDR3 nucleotides are TGTGCCAGCACCCAAAACCCGAAATTTTCGAACACCGGGGAGCTGTTTTTT. Its translation is CASTQNPKFSNTGELFF.

Regarding this clonotype: Given a much more abundant clone one base away, this may be a read error. Since no conserved phenylalanine or tryptophan closes the CDR3, a read error is the likely cause. The rearrangement joins TRBV6-5 to TRBJ2-5; no clear D gene. Trimming took 2 bases from V and 6 from J, leaving 4 bases between them. The CDR3 is 11 amino acids. Germline-derived CDR1 and CDR2 are MNHEY and SVGAGI. The CDR3 DNA sequence: TGTGCCAGCAGTTACGGAAAGACCCAGTACTCC. Amino acid sequence: CASSYGKTQYS.

This clonotype was counted only a few times. The chain carries TRBV11-2 and TRBJ2-7; D call uncertain. The V end lost 3 bases, the J end lost 3 bases, and 12 bases lay between the germline ends. CDR1 is SGHAT, CDR2 FQNNGV, per germline. CDR3 length: 14 amino acids. CDR3 in DNA: TGTGCCAGCAGCTTCTGGCAGTCGAGCTACGAGCAGTACTTC. Its translation is CASSFWQSSYEQYF.

As concerns this clonotype: This may stem from a read error, because a much larger clone lies one nucleotide away. The chain combines TRBV5-1 with TRBJ2-7, with D perhaps assigned TRBD1 or TRBD2 (5 bases each). Trimming cost V 3 bases and J 4 bases, with 14 bases left between them. Looked up from germline, CDR1 is SGHRS and CDR2 is YFSETQ. The CDR3 covers 14 residues. The CDR3 DNA reads TGCGCCAGCAGCTCGGATCGAGGGGCGTACGAGCAGTACTTC. This encodes CASSSDRGAYEQYF.

This clonotype is medium-sized (0.01 to 0.1%) by share. The gene calls are TRBV2 and TRBJ2-1, with 8 bases lining up with TRBD2. J lost 10 bases, V lost 9 bases, and 20 bases had no gene match. Germline CDR1 SNHLY, CDR2 FYNNEI. This CDR3 contains 16 residues. The CDR3 here is CASDGGRGAGEVEQFF. The CDR3 DNA reads as TGTGCCAGTGACGGGGGGCGAGGAGCGGGAGAGGTGGAGCAGTTCTTC.

Relative to its sample, this clonotype is medium-sized. The chain carries TRBV4-3 and TRBJ2-1; TRBD2 matches 7 bases. This CDR3 contains 17 residues. CDR1 and CDR2 from the germline V gene are LGHNA and YSLEER. J was trimmed by 7 bases and V by 0 bases; bases with no gene match: 12. CDR3 sequence (DNA): TGCGCCAGCAGCCAAGATCGGGCTAGCGGAATGGGTAATGAGCAGTTCTTC. Translated, it gives CASSQDRASGMGNEQFF.

As for this clonotype: One base away lies a much larger clone, so this may be a sequencing read error. The chain carries TRBV12-3 or TRBV12-4 and TRBJ1-5; 9 bases align to TRBD1. The CDR3 is 15 residues long. J gave up 4 bases and V 8 bases, and 9 bases lay outside the gene matches. The CDR3 reads CASGPPGTGNQPQHF. The CDR3 DNA reads as TGTGCCAGCGGTCCCCCCGGGACAGGGAATCAGCCCCAGCATTTT.

This clonotype rates as medium-sized (0.01 to 0.1%). The chain is built from TRBV24-1 and TRBJ2-1, with 13 bases lining up with TRBD2. CDR1 is KGHDR, CDR2 SFDVKD, per germline. V was pared by 4 bases and J by 6 bases, with 8 bases of the junction left unmatched. The CDR3 sequence is 17 residues long. CDR3 sequence reads: CATSDPGLAGALNEQFF. The CDR3 DNA follows: TGTGCCACCAGTGACCCCGGACTAGCGGGAGCTCTCAATGAGCAGTTCTTC.

This clonotype was seen a few times. The rearrangement uses TRBV24-1 and TRBJ2-1, with D unclear. In germline, CDR1 is KGHDR, CDR2 SFDVKD. Trimming cost V 7 bases and J 0 bases, with 9 bases left between them. The CDR3 runs 14 residues. The CDR3: CATSERSSYNEQFF. DNA for the CDR3: TGTGCCACCAGCGAGCGAAGCTCCTACAATGAGCAGTTCTTC.